This passage covers 18 T cell receptor beta chains from one sample sequenced in a study of tumor-infiltrating lymphocytes in primary liver carcinoma. Total RNA and DNA came together from about 21-30 mg of bulk tissue without cell sorting. Total RNA amounting to 500 ng was the source from which TCR beta cDNA was made with a constant-region primer. Slightly modified ARM-PCR with three nested multiplex PCR rounds yielded TCR beta libraries. TRBV1-TRBV30 forward primers and a C-beta reverse primer were used in the first two PCR rounds, which each ran for ten to eleven cycles. Via MiXCR, TCRdb re-called the multiplex PCR reads, giving one row per CDR3 protein. The table has around 80,000 distinct CDR3 sequences, 72% seen once. The specimen was liver tumor tissue from sampling region 1. Subset defined: tumor region T1, superior pole. Every receptor here comes from a man aged 40-49 years with primary liver carcinoma and hepatitis B virus infection.

Comment on this clonotype: Sequence at one end of the junction differs from germline and may be a read error. This sequence joins TRBV28 and TRBJ2-1; possible D gene TRBD2, 5 bases. The V gene's germline CDR1 is MDHEN and CDR2 SYDVKM. The CDR3 covers 16 residues. The CDR3 DNA reads as TGTGTCAGCAGCTCTCGTGCAGGAGGTTCCTACAATGAGCAGTTCTTC. This gives the protein CVSSSRAGGSYNEQFF.

This chain uses TRBV12-3 or TRBV12-4 with TRBJ2-7; unclear D gene. V was cut by 0 bases and J by 13 bases, with 19 bases left in between. CDR3 length equals 14 residues. For the CDR3, the DNA is TGTGCCAGCAGTTTAGCGTTTGAGTCCTACGAGTACTACTTC. It specifies CASSLAFESYEYYF.

As concerns this clonotype: Compared with germline, one end of the junction differs, possibly owing to a read error. V and J are TRBV11-3 and TRBJ2-2, with 7 nucleotides matching TRBD1. Germline V gene data show CDR1 as SGHNT and CDR2 as YENEEA. This CDR3 contains 15 residues. The CDR3 spells CTSSRTGSGTGELFF. The CDR3 nucleotides read TGTACGAGCAGCCGGACAGGATCCGGCACCGGGGAGCTATTTTTT.

Of note for this clonotype: A single base separates this from a much larger clone, so it may be a read error. This chain joins TRBV5-1 and TRBJ2-1; 9 bases fit TRBD1. This CDR3 region has 15 residues. CDR1 SGHRS and CDR2 YFSETQ come from the germline V gene. For the CDR3, the DNA is TGCGCCAGCAGCTTGTGGGACAGGGTAGAAAATGAGCACTTCTTC. Translation: CASSLWDRVENEHFF.

This clonotype was counted ten times or more. The chain carries TRBV5-1 and TRBJ2-7, with 8 bases matching TRBD1. Germline V gene data show CDR1 as SGHRS and CDR2 as YFSETQ. CDR3 length: 16 residues. V lost 0 bases, J lost 1 base, and 6 bases stayed unmatched. The CDR3 sequence is CASSLAPGQVSYEQYF. CDR3 sequence (DNA): TGCGCCAGCAGCTTGGCCCCGGGACAGGTATCCTACGAGCAGTACTTC. The full variable domain, rest sourced from reference TRBV5-1 and TRBJ2-7, is KAGVTQTPRYLIKTRGQQVTLSCSPISGHRSVSWYQQTPGQGLQFLFEYFSETQRNKGNFPGRFSGRQFSNSRSEMNVSTLELGDSALYLCASSLAPGQVSYEQYFGPGTRLTVT.

Remarks on this clonotype: The junction departs from germline at one end; a sequencing error may be responsible. The chain joins TRBV5-1 to TRBJ2-6; D may be TRBD2 (5 bases). The germline V gene has CDR1 SGHRS and CDR2 YFSETQ. This CDR3 is 21 amino acids long. The CDR3 nucleotides read TGCGCCAACAGCTCCCTTCGACCGGGAACTGCAATTACCTCTGGTGCCAAGGTCCTGACTTTC. Amino acid sequence: CANSSLRPGTAITSGAKVLTF. Supplemented by reference TRBV5-1 and TRBJ2-6, the full variable domain reads KAGVTQTPRYLIKTRGQQVTLSCSPISGHRSVSWYQQTPGQGLQFLFEYFSETQRNKGNFPGRFSGRQFSNSRSEMNVSTLELGDSALYLCANSSLRPGTAITSGAKVLTFGAGSRLTVL.

A word on this clonotype: Because the CDR3 is missing its conserved closing phenylalanine or tryptophan, this is likely a read error. The chain recombines TRBV11-2 with TRBJ1-2, with D possibly being TRBD1 (6 bases). This CDR3 is 15 amino acids long. Trimming removed 7 bases from V and 5 bases from J, with 20 bases in between. Germline V lookup: CDR1 SGHAT, CDR2 FQNNGV. The CDR3: CASNAQGGGGYGYTI. The CDR3 DNA follows: TGTGCCAGCAACGCACAAGGGGGAGGGGGTTATGGCTACACCATC.

This rearrangement joins TRBV6-1 to TRBJ1-5; D possibly corresponds to TRBD1 (6 bases). Germline CDR1 MNHNS, CDR2 SASEGT. This CDR3 spans 16 amino acids. The CDR3 sequence is CVRGNERGISNQPQHF. CDR3 nucleotides: TGTGTCAGGGGAAATGAAAGGGGAATTAGCAATCAGCCCCAGCATTTT.

With regard to this clonotype: Given a much more abundant clone one base away, this may be a read error. The chain has TRBV7-9 and TRBJ1-1; D not certain. The ends were cut back, 3 bases at V and 7 bases at J, with 12 bases in the middle. Germline V CDR1 and CDR2: SEHNR, FQNEAQ (reference sequence). The CDR3 is 13 residues long. Here the CDR3 reads CASSLGPGDEAFF. CDR3 nucleotides: TGTGCCAGCAGCTTGGGCCCTGGGGATGAAGCTTTCTTT.

Only one count was recorded for this clonotype. No conserved phenylalanine or tryptophan is present at the end of the CDR3, so a read error is the likely explanation. It is unclear where the CDR3 begins or ends on the DNA, so no DNA is shown, and the CDR3 is as TCRdb lists it. V gene TRBV20-1 combines with J gene TRBJ1-1. Germline loops: CDR1 DFQATT, CDR2 SNEGSKA (reference sequence). The CDR3 length is 15 residues, termini included. CDR3 sequence: CSAPEVDGYYTEAFV.

Details on this clonotype: This may be a read error, as it is one base from a much larger clone. A read error is likely, as this CDR3 ends without the conserved phenylalanine or tryptophan. The V gene is TRBV28, the J gene TRBJ1-6, with no clear D. Germline V CDR1 and CDR2: MDHEN, SYDVKM. This CDR3 is 13 amino acids long. V was clipped by 3 bases and J by 7 bases, with 7 bases between them. CDR3 residues: CASSFVGNSPLHS. The CDR3 region has the DNA TGTGCCAGCAGTTTTGTGGGAAATTCACCCCTCCACTCT.

This clonotype was recorded many times. The chain carries TRBV5-6 and TRBJ2-7, with D unclear. CDR3 length equals 12 residues. V gave up 3 bases and J gave up 3 bases, with 7 bases separating them. From germline, CDR1 is SGHDT and CDR2 YYEEEE. CDR3 protein: CASSSESYEQYF. The CDR3 DNA reads as TGTGCCAGCAGCTCGGAAAGCTACGAGCAGTACTTC.

On this clonotype: The junction and the germline gene differ at one end; a read error may be behind it. V and J are TRBV6-1 and TRBJ1-5, with D possibly matching TRBD1 (5 bases). CDR3 length equals 11 residues. Germline lookup yields CDR1 MNHNS and CDR2 SASEGT. CDR3 protein: CASGEGVFQHF. The CDR3 DNA follows: TGTGCCAGCGGTGAAGGGGTCTTCCAGCATTTC.

This clonotype has a handful of counts. A much bigger clone sits one base away, suggesting this may be a read error. V gene TRBV7-8 combines with J gene TRBJ2-2; no clear D. CDR1 and CDR2 from the germline V gene are SGHVS and FQNEAQ. This CDR3 has 15 residues. V shed 4 bases and J shed 1 base, with 10 bases lying between them. The CDR3 here is CASSSAPGNTGELFF. CDR3 in DNA: TGTGCCAGCAGCTCAGCCCCAGGGAACACCGGGGAGCTGTTTTTT.

This clonotype showed up many times. The chain employs TRBV7-9 and TRBJ2-1; D gene unclear. This CDR3 contains 12 residues. Per germline, CDR1 SEHNR and CDR2 FQNEAQ (reference sequence). V lost 1 base to trimming and J lost 9 bases, with 7 bases between them. The CDR3 DNA follows: TGTGCCAGCAGCTTAGGCCGGATTGAGCAGTTCTTC. It specifies CASSLGRIEQFF.

With regard to this clonotype: Relative to the germline gene, one junction end is altered; a read error may explain this. The chain links TRBV29-1 to TRBJ2-5; D is undetermined. The CDR3 sequence is 13 residues long. Germline V gene sequence: CDR1 SQVTM, CDR2 ANQGSEA. The DNA of the CDR3 is TGCAGCGTTGAGGGATATAACAAAGAGACCCAGCACTTC. Its protein product is CSVEGYNKETQHF.

For this clonotype: The CDR3 end shows no conserved phenylalanine or tryptophan, and so a read error is likely. It is unclear where the CDR3 begins or ends on the DNA, so no DNA is shown, and the CDR3 is as TCRdb lists it. The chain links TRBV11-2 to TRBJ2-1; the table's TRBD1 call for D was not verified on the DNA. Including both end residues, the CDR3 is 12 amino acids long. Germline lookup yields CDR1 SGHAT and CDR2 FQNNGV. CDR3 region: CASSSWPVLGFL.

This clonotype occurred once. The missing conserved phenylalanine or tryptophan at the end of this CDR3 makes a read error likely. The chain combines TRBV29-1 with TRBJ2-3, with 12 bases lining up with TRBD2. The length of the CDR3 is 17 residues. Germline-derived CDR1 and CDR2 are SQVTM and ANQGSEA. The CDR3, as DNA: TGCAACGTCGTAGGAGTTCTAGCGGGAGGGACAGGCGATACGCAGTATTAT. This gives the protein CNVVGVLAGGTGDTQYY.